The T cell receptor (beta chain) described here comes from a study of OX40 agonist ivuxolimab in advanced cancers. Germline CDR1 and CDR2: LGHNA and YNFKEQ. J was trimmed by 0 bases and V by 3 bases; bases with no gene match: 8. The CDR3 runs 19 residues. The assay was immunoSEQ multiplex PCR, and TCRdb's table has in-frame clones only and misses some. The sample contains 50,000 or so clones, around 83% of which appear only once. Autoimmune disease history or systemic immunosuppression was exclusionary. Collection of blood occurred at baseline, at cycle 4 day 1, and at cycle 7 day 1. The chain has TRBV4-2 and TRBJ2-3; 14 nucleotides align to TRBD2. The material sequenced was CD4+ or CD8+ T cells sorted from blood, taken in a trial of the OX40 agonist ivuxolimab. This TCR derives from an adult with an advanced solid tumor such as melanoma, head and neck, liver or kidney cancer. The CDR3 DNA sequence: TGTGCCAGCAGCCAGGGGACTAGCGGGGGCGCTTCTAGCACAGATACGCAGTATTTT. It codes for CASSQGTSGGASSTDTQYF.